This is a list of T cell receptor beta chains from one sample in a study of blood T cell repertoires in COVID-19. Sequenced by immunoSEQ multiplex PCR; TCRdb stores in-frame clones only, minus some. The top ten hold about 18% of the sample, which has roughly 24,000 clones, approximately 90% seen once. The sequenced sample consisted of peripheral blood. All receptors derive from an elderly woman with acute or convalescent COVID-19. Each CDR3 is given with its conserved first and last residue. The D gene is left open where the match is weak. Clone size is stated in some rows and not others, as once, few, many or a class when expanded.

v_gene	d_gene	j_gene	abundance	CDR3aa	CDR3nt
TRBV6-6	NA	TRBJ2-7	NA	CASRLDSRQYF	TGTGCCAGCAGACTGGACAGTCGGCAGTACTTC
TRBV5-1	TRBD2	TRBJ2-6	once	CASSLGLASSSGANVLTF	TGCGCCAGCAGCTTGGGACTAGCGTCCAGCTCTGGGGCCAACGTCCTGACTTTC
TRBV30	NA	TRBJ2-5	NA	CAWSGGRGETQYF	TGTGCCTGGAGTGGGGGGAGGGGGGAGACCCAGTACTTC
TRBV27	NA	TRBJ2-3	NA	CASSYGTEGTQYF	TGTGCCAGCAGCTACGGGACGGAGGGTACGCAGTATTTT
TRBV19	NA	TRBJ2-1	NA	CASSIPAGSYNEQFF	TGTGCCAGTAGTATCCCGGCGGGATCTTACAATGAGCAGTTCTTC
TRBV7-2	NA	TRBJ2-5	once	CASSFFALPQETQYF	TGTGCCAGCAGCTTTTTCGCGCTGCCACAAGAGACCCAGTACTTC
TRBV10-1	NA	TRBJ1-1	NA	CASSGREGSEAFF	TGCGCCAGCAGTGGCCGCGAGGGATCTGAAGCTTTCTTT
TRBV6-2/TRBV6-3	TRBD1	TRBJ1-1	NA	CASSPHGTGTEQAFF	TGTGCCAGCAGCCCCCACGGAACAGGGACAGAACAAGCTTTCTTT
TRBV7-9	NA	TRBJ1-2	NA	CASSAVADDYGYTF	TGTGCCAGCAGCGCGGTGGCAGATGACTATGGCTACACCTTC
TRBV7-2	NA	TRBJ1-3	few	CASSDRRNSGNTIYF	TGTGCCAGCAGCGATCGGAGGAACTCTGGAAACACCATATATTTT
TRBV7-9	NA	TRBJ1-1	NA	CASSQTGNTEAFF	TGTGCCAGCAGCCAGACAGGGAACACTGAAGCTTTCTTT
TRBV6-5	NA	TRBJ1-1	medium-sized	CASSYSAGRTTEAFF	TGTGCCAGCAGTTACTCGGCAGGGCGGACCACTGAAGCTTTCTTT
TRBV29-1	NA	TRBJ1-1	NA	CSVEVPGYHPEAFF	TGCAGCGTTGAAGTCCCGGGATACCACCCTGAAGCTTTCTTT
TRBV30	NA	TRBJ2-7	NA	CAWSSGPRRAEQYF	TGTGCCTGGAGTAGTGGTCCAAGGAGGGCCGAGCAGTACTTC
TRBV5-1	TRBD2	TRBJ2-3	few	CASSLERGGDTQYF	TGCGCCAGCAGCTTGGAGCGGGGGGGAGATACGCAGTATTTT
TRBV5-8	NA	TRBJ1-2	NA	CASSSDPGQGRGYTF	TGTGCCAGCAGCTCCGACCCAGGTCAAGGAAGGGGCTACACCTTC
TRBV29-1	NA	TRBJ2-3	once	CSVVLGPDTQYF	TGCAGCGTTGTGCTCGGTCCAGATACGCAGTATTTT
TRBV24-1	NA	TRBJ2-5	NA	CATSDTLSRQYF	TGTGCCACCAGTGATACTTTGTCCCGCCAGTACTTC
TRBV7-2	TRBD2	TRBJ2-4	NA	CASSPRKLAGGHKGDIQYF	TGTGCCAGCAGCCCGCGGAAACTAGCGGGAGGCCACAAGGGAGACATTCAGTACTTC
TRBV3-1/TRBV3-2	NA	TRBJ1-2	NA	CASSHRSSEGDYGYTF	TGTGCCAGCAGCCACCGGTCCTCAGAGGGTGACTATGGCTACACCTTC
TRBV7-8	NA	TRBJ2-1	NA	CASSSGILNEQFF	TGTGCCAGCAGCTCCGGGATCCTCAATGAGCAGTTCTTC
TRBV3-1/TRBV3-2	NA	TRBJ1-2	few	CASSQQGAGGYTF	TGTGCCAGCAGCCAGCAAGGGGCAGGGGGCTACACCTTC
TRBV27	TRBD1	TRBJ1-1	few	CASSSYTRQGARTEAFF	TGTGCCAGCAGCTCATATACCCGACAGGGGGCGCGGACTGAAGCTTTCTTT
TRBV7-2	NA	TRBJ1-1	NA	CASSTQEDTEAFF	TGTGCCAGCAGCACGCAAGAGGACACTGAAGCTTTCTTT
TRBV6-2/TRBV6-3	NA	TRBJ2-1	NA	CASSYSRVYNEQFF	TGTGCCAGCAGTTACTCGCGGGTCTACAATGAGCAGTTCTTC
TRBV5-1	NA	TRBJ2-1	NA	CASSSKGQNNEQFF	TGCGCCAGCAGCAGCAAAGGACAGAACAATGAGCAGTTCTTC
TRBV4-1	NA	TRBJ1-2	NA	CASSQVQSSYGYTF	TGCGCCAGCAGCCAGGTACAGTCGAGCTATGGCTACACCTTC
TRBV24-1	TRBD1	TRBJ2-1	NA	CATSDSRDRESYNEQFF	TGTGCCACCAGTGATAGCCGGGACAGGGAATCCTACAATGAGCAGTTCTTC
TRBV5-1	TRBD1	TRBJ1-3	NA	CASSLAGTGSGNTIYF	TGCGCCAGCAGCTTGGCCGGGACAGGGTCTGGAAACACCATATATTTT
TRBV2	TRBD1	TRBJ1-5	NA	CASSQFQGGNQPQHF	TGTGCCAGCAGTCAATTCCAGGGGGGCAATCAGCCCCAGCATTTT
TRBV19	TRBD1	TRBJ1-1	few	CASSPDRGNTEAFF	TGTGCCAGTAGTCCGGACAGGGGCAACACTGAAGCTTTCTTT
TRBV4-3	TRBD2	TRBJ2-5	NA	CASSQDLLAGGRETQYF	TGCGCCAGCAGCCAAGATCTACTAGCGGGGGGCCGGGAGACCCAGTACTTC
TRBV11-2	TRBD2	TRBJ2-3	NA	CASSSHSGGPTDTQYF	TGTGCCAGCAGCTCTCACAGCGGGGGACCAACAGATACGCAGTATTTT
TRBV3-1/TRBV3-2	TRBD2	TRBJ2-5	NA	CASSHALAGAKETQYF	TGTGCCAGCAGCCATGCACTAGCGGGGGCAAAAGAGACCCAGTACTTC